The clone carrying this T cell receptor beta chain was seen repeatedly, ten times or more. Its antigen is not identified. This sample was included in a study of T-cell memory formation after mild COVID-19. Overall study results and limits: Detection of some responders pre-infection suggested pre-existing cross-reactive memory T cells participated.

Germline CDR1 and CDR2: SGHTA and FQGNSA. V was trimmed by 6 bases and J by 4 bases, leaving 9 bases between them. This CDR3 comprises 12 residues. Via MiXCR, TCRdb re-called the 5' RACE reads, giving one row per CDR3 protein. This repertoire shows roughly 450,000 distinct CDR3 sequences, over 15% found once; its top ten account for under 25%. The sample taken for sequencing was PBMCs or a T cell subset sorted from them (not recorded which). The sequence was obtained from a man between 18 and 29 years old who had mild COVID-19 (a few samples of this study predate the infection). Cell type and time point are not known. The V and J genes are TRBV7-2 and TRBJ2-5; possibly TRBD1 for D (5 bases). The DNA of the CDR3 is TGTGCCAGCAGTGGGGCAAGAGAGACCCAGTACTTC. It is translated as CASSGARETQYF.